The clone carrying this T cell receptor (beta chain) was picked up a small number of times. Germline V gives CDR1 MNHNY, CDR2 SVGAGI (reference sequence). Unmatched junction bases numbered 9, after V lost 1 base and J lost 2 bases. This CDR3 is 17 amino acids long. This specimen comes from a study of T-cell memory formation after mild COVID-19. TCRdb re-called the 5' RACE reads through MiXCR, storing one row per CDR3 protein. Found here are fewer than 140,000 distinct CDR3 sequences, about 17% of them singletons; the top ten hold 25% to 35%. The chain employs TRBV6-6 and TRBJ2-5; 8 bases map to TRBD2. Sequencing was performed on PBMCs or a T cell subset sorted from them (not recorded which). This TCR was recovered from an adult woman who had mild COVID-19 (a few samples of this study predate the infection). Cell type and time point are not known. The CDR3 DNA sequence: TGTGCCAGCAGTTACTGGGGAGCGGGAGTAGGGCAAGAGACCCAGTACTTC. This codes for CASSYWGAGVGQETQYF.